This passage covers 9 T cell receptor beta chains from one sample sequenced in a study of shared clonotypes between healthy human individuals. Clones were sequenced by immunoSEQ multiplex PCR, and TCRdb holds only the in-frame ones, with some missing. The sample includes about 680,000 clones, roughly 94% of them seen just once. Terminally differentiated effector memory CD45RA+ cells were excluded from the naive CD8 cells, which were CD45RO-negative and positively selected for CCR7. The source material was naive CD8+ T cells sorted from blood. These TCRs come from a man aged 30 to 45 in good health.

This clone is a singleton in its sample. Different DNA sequences within this sample yield the same CDR3. The V and J genes are TRBV6-1 and TRBJ2-1; maybe TRBD1 (6 bases). CDR1 is MNHNS and CDR2 is SASEGT in the germline V gene. Trimming removed 1 base at V and 0 bases at J, with 10 bases between. CDR3 size: 16 residues. CDR3 coding DNA: TGTGCCAGCAGTGAAGGGCAGGGGTACTCCTACAATGAGCAGTTCTTC. The encoded protein is CASSEGQGYSYNEQFF.

V gene TRBV7-6 combines with J gene TRBJ2-7; TRBD2 agrees at 7 bases. Germline-derived CDR1 and CDR2 are SGHVS and FNYEAQ. The V gene end was trimmed by 5 bases and the J gene end by 4 bases; junction bases not matched to a gene: 11. The CDR3 has 15 amino acids. CDR3 in DNA: TGTGCCAGCAGCGGGGAGGGGCCCACTTTTTACGAGCAGTACTTC. This encodes CASSGEGPTFYEQYF.

The chain recombines TRBV9 with TRBJ2-3; D might be TRBD2 (5 bases). Trimming removed 4 bases from V and 5 bases from J, with 14 bases in between. Germline CDR1 and CDR2: SGDLS and YYNGEE. CDR3 length: 14 amino acids. The CDR3 DNA reads TGTGCCAGCAGCCCCGCGGGCCTGGGAGATACGCAGTATTTT. It codes for CASSPAGLGDTQYF.

The V call is TRBV6-6, the J call TRBJ2-1, with a possible D match to TRBD2 (6 bases). CDR1 MNHNY and CDR2 SVGAGI come from the germline V gene (reference sequence). The length of the CDR3 is 16 residues. The ends were cut back, 7 bases at V and 6 bases at J, with 22 bases in the middle. The chain's CDR3 is CASTPYGGMVGNEQFF. DNA of the CDR3: TGTGCCAGCACCCCTTACGGGGGAATGGTGGGCAATGAGCAGTTCTTC.

The V call is TRBV10-3, the J call TRBJ1-1; D gene ambiguous. Trimming removed 10 bases from V and 0 bases from J, with 21 bases in between. This CDR3 contains 16 residues. CDR1 and CDR2 from the germline V gene are ENHRY and SYGVKD. CDR3: CATLPEEGRMNTEAFF. Written as DNA, the CDR3 is TGTGCCACCCTCCCCGAGGAGGGAAGGATGAACACTGAAGCTTTCTTT.

This chain uses TRBV27 with TRBJ1-5, with unresolved D. The V and J ends lost 5 bases and 4 bases respectively, with 9 bases between them. In germline, CDR1 is MNHEY, CDR2 SMNVEV (reference sequence). The CDR3 runs to 13 residues. CDR3 sequence reads: CASSPLQNQPQHF. The CDR3 DNA reads TGTGCCAGCAGTCCTCTCCAGAATCAGCCCCAGCATTTT.

The chain links TRBV7-6 to TRBJ2-7; D is unclear. CDR3 size: 11 residues. Looked up from germline, CDR1 is SGHVS and CDR2 is FNYEAQ. V lost 4 bases to trimming and J lost 7 bases, with 8 bases between them. Here the CDR3 DNA reads TGTGCCAGCAGCTCCGCCGGGGAGCAGTACTTC. Translated, it gives CASSSAGEQYF.

The chain joins TRBV25-1 to TRBJ2-3; D is unresolved. The CDR3 extends over 10 amino acids. CDR1 and CDR2 from the germline V gene are MGHDK and SYGVNS. V was clipped by 6 bases and J by 4 bases, with 2 bases between them. The CDR3: CASRADTQYF. The CDR3 DNA reads as TGTGCCAGCAGAGCAGATACGCAGTATTTT. The full variable domain, completed using reference TRBV25-1 and TRBJ2-3, is EADIYQTPRYLVIGTGKKITLECSQTMGHDKMYWYQQDPGMELHLIHYSYGVNSTEKGDLSSESTVSRIRTEHFPLTLESARPSHTSQYLCASRADTQYFGPGTRLTVL.

The rearrangement joins TRBV6-1 to TRBJ1-2; the D gene is possibly TRBD1 (5 bases). Germline V gene data show CDR1 as MNHNS and CDR2 as SASEGT. This CDR3 has 14 amino acids. Trimming left V 4 bases short and J 0 bases short, with 9 bases between. The CDR3 sequence is CASSVGTANYGYTF. The CDR3 DNA is TGTGCCAGCAGTGTCGGGACGGCTAACTATGGCTACACCTTC.